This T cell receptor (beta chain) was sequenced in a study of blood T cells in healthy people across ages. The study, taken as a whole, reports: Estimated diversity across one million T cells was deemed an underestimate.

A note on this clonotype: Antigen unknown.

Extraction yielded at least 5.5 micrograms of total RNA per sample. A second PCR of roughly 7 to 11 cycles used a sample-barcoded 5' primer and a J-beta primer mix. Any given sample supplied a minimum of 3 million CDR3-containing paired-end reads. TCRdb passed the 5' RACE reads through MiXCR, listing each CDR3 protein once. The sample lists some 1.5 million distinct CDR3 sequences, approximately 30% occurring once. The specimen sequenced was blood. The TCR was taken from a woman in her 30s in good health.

The CDR3 DNA sequence: TGCAGTGCTACCTCGGGACTAGCGGGAACACAAGAGACCCAGTACTTC. Its protein product is CSATSGLAGTQETQYF. V and J are TRBV20-1 and TRBJ2-5, with 13 bases aligning to TRBD2. CDR3 length equals 16 residues. Trimming removed 4 bases from V and 2 bases from J; junction bases left unmatched: 7. Germline V gene lookup returns CDR1 DFQATT and CDR2 SNEGSKA (reference sequence).